This T cell receptor beta chain stems from a study of T-cell memory formation after mild COVID-19. From the 5' RACE reads, TCRdb called clonotypes with MiXCR, one entry per CDR3 protein. The data hold under 250,000 distinct CDR3 sequences, with 15% observed a single time. About this clonotype: As yet, its antigen is unknown.

Study results and limitations: The study found balanced CD4/CD8 in clones contracting day 15 to 85 and a CD4+ lean in later expanders.

Germline CDR1 SGHTA, CDR2 FQGNSA. V lost 5 bases and J lost 2, with 12 bases in between. The CDR3 is made up of 14 amino acids. This TCR came from an adult woman who had mild COVID-19 (a few samples of this study predate the infection). Cell type and time point are not known. The chain combines TRBV7-2 with TRBJ2-5; D is ambiguous. Material: PBMCs or a T cell subset sorted from them (not recorded which). The DNA of the CDR3 is TGTGCCAGCAGCCTCGAGCGCAGGCAAGAGACCCAGTACTTC. It specifies CASSLERRQETQYF.